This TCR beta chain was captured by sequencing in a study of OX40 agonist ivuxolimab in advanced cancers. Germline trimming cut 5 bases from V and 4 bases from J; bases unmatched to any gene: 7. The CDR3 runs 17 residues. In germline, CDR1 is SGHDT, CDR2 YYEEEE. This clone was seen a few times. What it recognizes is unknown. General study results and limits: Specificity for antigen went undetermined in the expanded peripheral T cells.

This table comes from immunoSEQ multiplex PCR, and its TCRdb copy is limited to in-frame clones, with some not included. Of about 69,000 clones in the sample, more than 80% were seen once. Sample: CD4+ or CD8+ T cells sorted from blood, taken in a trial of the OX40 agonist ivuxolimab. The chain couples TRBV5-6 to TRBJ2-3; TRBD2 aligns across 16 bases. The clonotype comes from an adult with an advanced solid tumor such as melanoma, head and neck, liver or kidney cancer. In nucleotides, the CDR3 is TGTGCCAGCAGAAAGGGACTAGCGGGGGGGCCGCCAGATACGCAGTATTTT. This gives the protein CASRKGLAGGPPDTQYF.